This T cell receptor beta chain was sequenced during a study of high-grade serous ovarian cancer treatment subgroups (dated by TCRdb to the early 2020s). With respect to the entire study: A mean of roughly 15,000 reads and 7,500 or so unique TCR beta rearrangements per sample was generated by sequencing. Under a laparoscopic triage algorithm, patients with high-grade serous ovarian cancer were grouped by complete gross resection or by neoadjuvant chemotherapy response, and the study profiled the TCR beta repertoires of these patients. The approximately 30-patient cohort included some 10 patients with no residual disease after primary surgery (R0), some 10 excellent NACT responders, and some 10 poor NACT responders. Each patient contributed one primary tumor and two metastatic tumor samples, giving 90 samples in total.

General study outcomes and caveats: TCR repertoire analyses focused on CDR3; CDR1 and CDR2 were not analyzed. TCR clonal relatedness was found to be positively correlated with neoantigen level and, by trend, with copy number variation and mutation load derived from whole-genome sequencing. Repertoire similarity ranging from roughly 0.11 to 0.79 was observed between tumors from the same patient, whereas almost no similarity was observed between different patients. Spatial information was not captured by bulk tumor TCR sequencing, so insight into HGSC tumor complexity and diversity was limited.

The tumor samples were collected prior to definitive surgery or chemotherapy. Genomic DNA was extracted by the MD Anderson Biospecimen Extraction Resource, and TCR sequencing was done by the MD Anderson Cancer Genomics Laboratory. This clone was seen a few times. The target of this receptor is not known. The record has no base qualities; no much larger clone is one base away. High-throughput TCR profiling via ImmunoSEQ was performed on the approximately 95 tumor samples. In the original analysis: Richness (unique productive sequences), clonality, evenness and relatedness were included as repertoire diversity metrics, and similarity between samples was assessed with the Bhattacharyya coefficient. Conclusions stayed consistent in a sensitivity analysis that left out TCRs with fewer than two reads. In its TCRdb copy, this immuneACCESS table keeps in-frame sequences only and misses some clones. Where compared with another copy, unresolved V genes explain less than half of these, and the others have no known cause. V and J calls and clone size are as listed in that table; D and trimming were resolved from the DNA. The sample table records about 30,000 clones; about 80% of these occur just once. The ten largest clones add up to 2.1% of the sample.

The CDR3 contains 14 residues, cysteine and phenylalanine counted. Only the CDR3 DNA is retained, 42 bases long and in frame from the first base. CDR1 and CDR2 are drawn from the germline V gene: MNHEY, SVGAGI. Relative to germline, V is 5 bases shorter and J is 4 bases shorter, with 14 bases between their ends. This TCR was sampled from a human donor with high-grade serous ovarian cancer. The chain links TRBV6-5 with TRBJ1-2, with TRBD1 tentatively as D gene (5 bases match). The sample consisted of tumor tissue. This receptor has the CDR3 CASSVRDVGYGYTF. At the DNA level, the sequence is TGTGCCAGCAGTGTCAGGGACGTGGGCTATGGCTACACCTTC.